One sample yielded the 14 T cell receptor beta chains listed below, sequenced in a study of blood T cell repertoires in COVID-19. Measured with immunoSEQ multiplex PCR; TCRdb has only the in-frame clones, and not every one. The sample lists roughly 200,000 clones, about four fifths occurring once. The source material was peripheral blood. The receptors here all came from a man aged 35 to 55 with active or convalescent COVID-19.

The V gene is TRBV12-5, the J gene TRBJ1-2; D gene uncertain. With 1 base removed from V and 4 bases from J, the gap between germline ends came to 16 bases. Germline assignment: CDR1 LGHNT and CDR2 FRNRAP. The CDR3 runs to 16 residues. Here the CDR3 DNA reads TGTGCTAGTGGTTTGGCGGACGGAGCGGTGGCCTATGGCTACACCTTC. Protein: CASGLADGAVAYGYTF.

This chain joins TRBV11-3 and TRBJ1-6, with TRBD1 matching 9 bases. V dropped 4 bases and J dropped 8; count of bases not matched to a gene: 9. Germline V lookup: CDR1 SGHNT, CDR2 YENEEA. The CDR3 has 16 residues. CDR3 sequence reads: CASSSGDRAYDSPLHF. The CDR3 nucleotides are TGTGCCAGCAGCTCTGGGGACAGGGCTTATGATTCACCCCTCCACTTT.

V gene TRBV30 combines with J gene TRBJ2-3; a possible D gene is TRBD2 (5 bases). There are 14 residues in the CDR3. The V gene lost 0 bases and the J gene lost 0 bases, with 7 bases spanning the gap. The germline V gene has CDR1 GTSNPN and CDR2 SVGIG (reference sequence). The CDR3 DNA reads TGTGCCTGGAGTGTGAGCGGTAGCACAGATACGCAGTATTTT. Its translation: CAWSVSGSTDTQYF.

The chain recombines TRBV11-3 with TRBJ2-7; D might be TRBD1 (5 bases). Germline-derived CDR1 and CDR2 are SGHNT and YENEEA. Deletions cut 1 base from V and 2 bases from J, with 6 bases between. The CDR3 contains 13 residues. CDR3 bases: TGTGCCAGCAGCTTAGCCAGGGCCTACGAGCAGTACTTC. Translated, it gives CASSLARAYEQYF.

The chain employs TRBV2 and TRBJ1-2; 9 bases fit TRBD1. Germline V gene sequence: CDR1 SNHLY, CDR2 FYNNEI. V shed 7 bases and J 8 bases; nucleotides not matched to a gene: 8. There are 13 residues in the CDR3. Here the CDR3 reads CASTDDRGYGYTF. CDR3 DNA sequence: TGTGCCAGCACCGACGACAGGGGGTACGGCTACACCTTC.

The chain employs TRBV10-3 and TRBJ1-1; 8 positions agree with TRBD1. J was trimmed by 5 bases and V by 6 bases; bases with no gene match: 5. The CDR3 consists of 13 residues. Germline V gene sequence: CDR1 ENHRY, CDR2 SYGVKD. CDR3 bases: TGTGCCATCAGCCCAGGGGGCGGAACTGAAGCTTTCTTT. This gives the protein CAISPGGGTEAFF.

J is TRBJ2-1 and V is TRBV3-1 (or the pseudogene TRBV3-2), with a tentative D call TRBD2 (5 bases). V gave up 3 bases and J gave up 8 bases, with 11 bases separating them. This CDR3 is built from 13 residues. The V gene's germline CDR1 is LGHDT and CDR2 YNNKEL (reference sequence). The CDR3 spells CASSQWSGDEQFF. The CDR3 region has the DNA TGTGCCAGCAGCCAGTGGAGCGGCGATGAGCAGTTCTTC.

This clone was detected only once. The rearrangement uses TRBV28 and TRBJ2-7; 9 bases match TRBD1. Germline CDR1 and CDR2: MDHEN and SYDVKM. There are 16 residues in the CDR3. V gave up 6 bases and J gave up 6 bases; unmatched junction bases: 15. CDR3 bases: TGTGCCAGCAGCTTACCCCTGGGACAGGGAGTCGGCGAGCAGTACTTC. The encoded protein is CASSLPLGQGVGEQYF.

This clone was recorded a few times. The V call is TRBV9, the J call TRBJ1-5; D is uncertain. Germline V gene lookup returns CDR1 SGDLS and CDR2 YYNGEE. The CDR3 is 14 amino acids. The germline V and J ends were trimmed by 2 bases and 5 bases, with 11 bases remaining between them. The DNA of the CDR3 is TGTGCCAGCAGCGTGACCGCCGCGGATCAGCCCCAGCATTTT. This codes for CASSVTAADQPQHF.

The chain is built from TRBV11-3 and TRBJ2-1, with 11 bases that match TRBD2. Germline V gene lookup returns CDR1 SGHNT and CDR2 YENEEA. The V and J ends lost 1 base and 2 bases, in that order; junction bases with no gene match: 4. There are 17 residues in the CDR3. CDR3 coding DNA: TGTGCCAGCAGCTTAGGACTAGCGGGAACTACCTACAATGAGCAGTTCTTC. This encodes CASSLGLAGTTYNEQFF.

This clone was seen just once. This chain links TRBV5-1 with TRBJ1-2; TRBD1 might be the D (6 bases). The CDR3 covers 15 residues. V lost 4 bases and J 1 base, leaving 14 bases between the germline ends. From germline, CDR1 is SGHRS and CDR2 YFSETQ. This CDR3 is CASSTSGTLNYGYTF. In DNA form, the CDR3 reads TGCGCCAGCAGCACGTCCGGGACACTTAACTATGGCTACACCTTC.

The V call is TRBV30, the J call TRBJ2-5; D is perhaps TRBD1 (6 bases). The ends were cut back, 1 base at V and 5 bases at J, with 11 bases in the middle. Germline lookup yields CDR1 GTSNPN and CDR2 SVGIG (reference sequence). This CDR3 contains 13 residues. The CDR3 DNA sequence: TGTGCCTGGAGTGGGACAGTATCGGAGACCCAGTACTTC. It translates to CAWSGTVSETQYF.

The chain combines TRBV3-1 (or the pseudogene TRBV3-2) with TRBJ2-1; TRBD2 is a possible D gene (5 bases). CDR1 and CDR2 from the germline V gene are LGHDT and YNNKEL (reference sequence). With 4 bases removed from V and 0 bases from J, the gap between germline ends came to 10 bases. The CDR3 is 15 residues long. The CDR3 DNA sequence: TGTGCCAGCAGCCTCCGGGGTAGCTCCTACAATGAGCAGTTCTTC. Translation: CASSLRGSSYNEQFF.

This clone was seen more than once but under ten times. The genes are TRBV9 and TRBJ2-2; D may be TRBD1 (6 bases). The V end was cut by 7 bases, the J end by 6 bases, with 13 bases between. This CDR3 has 13 amino acids. Germline CDR1 reads SGDLS; CDR2 reads YYNGEE. The CDR3 region is CASSTGKAGELFF. Here the CDR3 DNA reads TGTGCCAGCTCCACAGGGAAGGCCGGGGAGCTGTTTTTT.